One sample yielded the 15 T cell receptor beta chains listed below, sequenced in a study of vaccination and CD4 T cells after COVID-19. Treatment meaning: roughly 10-day PBMC culture with coronavirus spike peptide pools or control peptides (ViraFEST assay). Before the COVID-19 pandemic (2011-2018), CD4+ T cells were obtained from the unexposed donor. Antigens for these TCRs are unknown. Researchers used the Oncomine TCR Beta short-read assay to sequence DNA from cultured CD4+ T cells. MiXCR was run by TCRdb on the PCR reads, yielding one entry per CDR3 protein. Among more than 6,500 distinct CDR3 sequences, more than 45% were seen once, and the ten largest hold 30% to 40%. The source material was CD4+ T cells from blood, cultured in vitro. The receptors come from a human donor in good health.

V is TRBV12-3 or TRBV12-4 and J is TRBJ1-2, with D maybe TRBD1 (6 bases). Trimming shortened V by 5 bases and J by 4 bases, and 14 bases separated the two germline ends. The CDR3 spans 14 residues. The CDR3 region has the DNA TGTGCCAGCAGTCCGGGACACTACCTCTATGGCTACACCTTC. Translated, it gives CASSPGHYLYGYTF.

Here the CDR3 DNA reads TGTGCCAGCCAGGGGTTGGATTCTGGGGCCAACGTCCTGACTTTC. It translates to CASQGLDSGANVLTF. This chain uses TRBV6-1 with TRBJ2-6, with a weak D call TRBD1 (6 bases). This CDR3 region has 15 residues. V was clipped by 8 bases and J by 1 base, with 12 bases between them. In germline, CDR1 is MNHNS, CDR2 SASEGT.

About this clonotype: The DNA is omitted, as the CDR3 cannot be located on it reliably, and the CDR3 follows TCRdb's listing. This chain uses TRBV27 with TRBJ1-2; no check of the table's D call, TRBD1, against the DNA was made. Per germline, CDR1 MNHEY and CDR2 SMNVEV (reference sequence). Termini included, the CDR3 measures 13 amino acids. This CDR3 is CASSFGAGYGYTF.

The chain has TRBV7-9 and TRBJ2-7; D is perhaps TRBD2 (6 bases). The germline CDR1 and CDR2 sequences are SEHNR and FQNEAQ (reference sequence). V shed 5 bases and J shed 1 base, with 21 bases lying between them. The CDR3 extends over 17 amino acids. CDR3: CASSPFGTAGRSYEQYF. The DNA for the CDR3 is TGTGCCAGCAGCCCCTTCGGGACGGCGGGGCGATCCTACGAGCAGTACTTC.

The chain couples TRBV12-3 or TRBV12-4 to TRBJ2-7; D remains ambiguous. The V and J ends lost 6 bases and 3 bases respectively, with 9 bases between them. CDR3 size: 12 residues. The CDR3 DNA sequence: TGTGCCAGCAGGCCCGGGCACTACGAGCAGTACTTC. This sequence encodes CASRPGHYEQYF.

V and J are TRBV20-1 and TRBJ2-7; D might be TRBD2 (6 bases). CDR1 and CDR2 (germline): DFQATT, SNEGSKA (reference sequence). V lost 5 bases and J lost 2, with 10 bases in between. The CDR3 covers 12 residues. CDR3 sequence (DNA): TGCAGTGCTCCCAGCGGGCCCTACGAGCAGTACTTC. Its translation is CSAPSGPYEQYF.

The V gene is TRBV5-4, the J gene TRBJ2-2, with D perhaps matching TRBD1 or TRBD2 (6 bases each). CDR1 and CDR2 (germline): SGHNT, YYREEE (reference sequence). The CDR3 extends over 15 amino acids. The V gene lost 1 base and the J gene lost 5 bases, with 12 bases spanning the gap. The CDR3 DNA is TGTGCCAGCAGCTTGATGGGGGCGGGGACCGGGGAGCTGTTTTTT. It codes for CASSLMGAGTGELFF. The full variable domain, its missing parts supplied by reference TRBV5-4 and TRBJ2-2, is ETGVTQSPTHLIKTRGQQVTLRCSSQSGHNTVSWYQQALGQGPQFIFQYYREEENGRGNFPPRFSGLQFPNYSSELNVNALELDDSALYLCASSLMGAGTGELFFGEGSRLTVL.

Only a few counts were recorded for this clonotype. The V and J genes are TRBV25-1 and TRBJ1-2; 7 nucleotides agree with TRBD1. CDR1 MGHDK and CDR2 SYGVNS come from the germline V gene. The CDR3 length is 12 residues. The junction had 3 bases not matched to a gene; V was cut back by 7 bases and J by 4 bases. DNA of the CDR3: TGTGCCAGCAAGGGACAGATCTATGGCTACACCTTC. Its translation: CASKGQIYGYTF.

This chain connects TRBV14 to TRBJ2-3; possibly TRBD1 for D (6 bases). The CDR3 spans 16 residues. The germline CDR1 and CDR2 sequences are SGHDN and FVKESK. V was clipped by 0 bases and J by 1 base, with 11 bases between them. CDR3 region: CASSQDWGLGTDTQYF. CDR3 nucleotides: TGTGCCAGCAGCCAAGATTGGGGGCTTGGCACAGATACGCAGTATTTT.

The J gene is TRBJ2-2, the V gene TRBV6-2 or TRBV6-3; 8 bases are shared with TRBD1. Germline assignment: CDR1 MNHEY and CDR2 SVGEGT. V trimming: 6 bases; J trimming: 4 bases; junction bases outside the gene matches: 13. CDR3 length: 17 amino acids. The CDR3 nucleotides read TGTGCCAGCAGCCCCACCCCACATCAGGGGGCCACCGGGGAGCTGTTTTTT. This gives the protein CASSPTPHQGATGELFF.

V gene TRBV7-6 combines with J gene TRBJ1-5, with 9 positions matching TRBD1. Trimming removed 3 bases from V and 7 bases from J; junction bases left unmatched: 10. There are 16 residues in the CDR3. CDR1 SGHVS and CDR2 FNYEAQ come from the germline V gene. This CDR3 is CASSLGQGNTGQPQHF. CDR3 DNA sequence: TGTGCCAGCAGCTTGGGACAGGGAAATACGGGGCAGCCCCAGCATTTT.

The chain has TRBV28 and TRBJ1-6, with 9 positions matching TRBD1. The CDR3 is 15 residues long. Germline V gives CDR1 MDHEN, CDR2 SYDVKM. V shed 4 bases, J shed 4 bases, and the junction held 2 bases outside the gene matches. CDR3 sequence: CASSYGTGYNSPLHF. The CDR3 bases are TGTGCCAGCAGTTACGGGACAGGGTATAATTCACCCCTCCACTTT.

This clonotype was seen a handful of times. The genes are TRBV7-2 and TRBJ2-2, with D hard to call. The V end was cut by 1 base, the J end by 7 bases, with 7 bases between. Germline V CDR1 and CDR2: SGHTA, FQGNSA. CDR3 size: 13 residues. The CDR3 reads CASSLVSSGELFF. The CDR3, as DNA: TGTGCCAGCAGCTTAGTATCCAGCGGGGAGCTGTTTTTT.

This clonotype was seen only a few times. This chain connects TRBV7-9 to TRBJ2-5; tentatively, D is TRBD1 (5 bases). This CDR3 is built from 14 residues. Germline CDR1 is SEHNR and CDR2 is FQNEAQ (reference sequence). V lost 5 bases to trimming and J lost 0 bases, with 10 bases between them. CDR3 residues: CASSPTVYQETQYF. CDR3 bases: TGTGCCAGCAGCCCGACAGTGTACCAAGAGACCCAGTACTTC.

This clonotype was seen a single time. The rearrangement joins TRBV28 to TRBJ1-3; TRBD1 matches 8 bases. J lost 4 bases, V lost 5 bases, and 7 bases had no gene match. The CDR3 sequence is 15 residues long. Germline assignment: CDR1 MDHEN and CDR2 SYDVKM. The CDR3 nucleotides are TGTGCCAGCAGTCCAGGGGGCGCCGGGGGAAACACCATATATTTT. Protein sequence: CASSPGGAGGNTIYF.